This T cell receptor beta chain came from a study of OX40 agonist ivuxolimab in advanced cancers. Study information: The patients got ivuxolimab, which is an agonistic anti-OX40 (CD134) antibody. Study observations and caveats: Specificity for antigen went undetermined in the expanded peripheral T cells. The study found that CD8+ T cells averaged more expanded clones than CD4+.

In the case of this clone: As yet, its antigen is unknown.

This table comes from immunoSEQ multiplex PCR, and its TCRdb copy is limited to in-frame clones, with some not included. Of about 70,000 clones in the sample, over 85% were seen once. Per germline, CDR1 KGHSH and CDR2 LQKENI. V dropped 3 bases and J dropped 8 bases, with 19 bases sitting between them. CDR3 length equals 15 residues. The V gene is TRBV18, the J gene TRBJ1-2; D remains ambiguous. The clonotype was recovered from an adult with an advanced solid tumor such as melanoma, head and neck, liver or kidney cancer. The sequenced sample was CD4+ or CD8+ T cells sorted from blood, obtained in a trial of the OX40 agonist ivuxolimab. The CDR3 sequence is CASSPPSDPGRGYTF. The CDR3 nucleotides are TGTGCCAGCTCACCTCCCTCTGATCCAGGTAGAGGCTACACCTTC.